The following is a TCR beta chain sequence with its context. Its target is unknown. Germline is not matched at one junction end, which may reflect a read error. Amplified TCR beta CDR3 regions were obtained using RNA transcripts as template. HTBI primers served in a first-round RT-PCR, which a second-round multiplex PCR followed. MiXCR was run by TCRdb on the multiplex PCR reads, yielding one entry per CDR3 protein. The sample lists approximately 45,000 distinct CDR3 sequences; 50% were seen once. This sample is drawn from a study of Graves' ophthalmopathy and Graves' hyperthyroidism. Other autoimmune diseases, uncontrolled infections, pregnancy or lactation excluded patients from enrollment. The authors diagnosed from clinical symptoms, serum thyroxine, TRAb, thyroid ultrasound and orbital computed tomography. Whole-study findings and limits: Most thyroid clonotypes expanded beyond 0.001 frequency were also found in blood. Between ophthalmopathy and stable hyperthyroidism, a 13-signature model drew a separation with 87.88% sensitivity and approximately 77% specificity.

Germline values: CDR1 PRHDT, CDR2 FYEKMQ (reference sequence). This CDR3 spans 16 amino acids. This receptor was identified in an adult man with Graves' ophthalmopathy. The chain employs TRBV13 and TRBJ2-7; D gene uncertain. Source material: peripheral blood. This CDR3 is CASSRLVGFIIYEQHF. The CDR3 DNA reads as TGTGCCAGCAGCCGGTTGGTCGGGTTTATCATCTACGAGCAGCACTTC.